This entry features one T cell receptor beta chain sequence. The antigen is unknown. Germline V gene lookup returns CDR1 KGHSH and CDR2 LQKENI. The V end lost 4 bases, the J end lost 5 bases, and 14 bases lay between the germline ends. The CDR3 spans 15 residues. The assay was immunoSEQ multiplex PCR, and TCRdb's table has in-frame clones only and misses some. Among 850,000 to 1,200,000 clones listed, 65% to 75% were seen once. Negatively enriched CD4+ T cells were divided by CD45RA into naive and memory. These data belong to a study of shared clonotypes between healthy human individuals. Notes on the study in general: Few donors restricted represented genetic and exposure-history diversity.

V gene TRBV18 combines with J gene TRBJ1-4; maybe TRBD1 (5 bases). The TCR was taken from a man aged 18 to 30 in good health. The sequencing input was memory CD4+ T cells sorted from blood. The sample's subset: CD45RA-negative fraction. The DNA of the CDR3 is TGTGCCAGCTCACGACCTCAGGGAGGGAATGAAAAACTGTTTTTT. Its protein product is CASSRPQGGNEKLFF.